The TCR beta chain described here comes from a study of tumor-infiltrating lymphocytes in localized non-small cell lung cancer. Turning to the study itself: Some samples were collected after neoadjuvant chemotherapy; smokers, never-smokers and several histologies were included. General study points: Immunotypes IM1 and IM2 had similar TCR-derived T-cell fractions. Different pieces of the same tissue were used for each assay.

This clone has more than one count but fewer than ten. What it binds is not known. Sequencing was performed with immunoSEQ multiplex PCR; in TCRdb, only in-frame clones are kept and a portion is missing. The table has more than 9,500 clones, around 81% seen once. V trimming: 8 bases; J trimming: 6 bases; junction bases outside the gene matches: 7. The CDR3 runs to 14 residues. The V gene's germline CDR1 is SNHLY and CDR2 FYNNEI. V usage is TRBV2 and J usage is TRBJ2-1; 10 bases line up with TRBD2. The sample comprised lung tumor tissue. The TCR comes from a human donor with non-small cell lung cancer. CDR3 residues: CASWELAGRNEQFF. The CDR3 DNA reads TGTGCCAGCTGGGAACTAGCGGGGCGCAATGAGCAGTTCTTC.